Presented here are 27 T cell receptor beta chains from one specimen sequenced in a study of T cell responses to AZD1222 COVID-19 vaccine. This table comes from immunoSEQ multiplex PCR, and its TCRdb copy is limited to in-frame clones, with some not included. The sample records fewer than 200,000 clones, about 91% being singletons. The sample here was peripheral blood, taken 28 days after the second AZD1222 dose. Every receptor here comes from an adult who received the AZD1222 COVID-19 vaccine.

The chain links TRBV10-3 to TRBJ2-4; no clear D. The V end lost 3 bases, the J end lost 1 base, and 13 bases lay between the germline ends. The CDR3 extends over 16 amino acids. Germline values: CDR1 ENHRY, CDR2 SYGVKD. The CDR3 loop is CAISDNSDRAKNIQYF. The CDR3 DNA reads TGTGCCATCAGTGACAACTCCGACCGCGCCAAAAACATTCAGTACTTC.

CDR3 sequence: CASRLKGDAYGYTF. The CDR3, as DNA: TGTGCCAGCAGACTCAAAGGGGACGCCTATGGCTACACCTTC. The rearrangement joins TRBV21-1 to TRBJ1-2. TRBV21-1 is described as a pseudogene. The length of the CDR3 is 14 residues.

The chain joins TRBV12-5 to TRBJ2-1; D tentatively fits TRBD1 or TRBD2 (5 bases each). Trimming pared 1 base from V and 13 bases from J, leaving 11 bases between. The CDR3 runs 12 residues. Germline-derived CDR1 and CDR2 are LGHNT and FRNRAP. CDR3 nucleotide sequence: TGTGCTAGTGGTTTGGCCGGGACCCTCCAGTTCTTC. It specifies CASGLAGTLQFF.

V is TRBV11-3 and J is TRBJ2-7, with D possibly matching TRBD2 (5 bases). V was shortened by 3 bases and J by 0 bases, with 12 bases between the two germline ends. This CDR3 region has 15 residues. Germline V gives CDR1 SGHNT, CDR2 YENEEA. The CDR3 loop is CASSFQAGSSYEQYF. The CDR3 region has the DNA TGTGCCAGCAGCTTTCAGGCGGGCTCCTCCTACGAGCAGTACTTC.

In nucleotides, the CDR3 is TGTGCCAGTAGTCTACAGGGAAATTCACCCCTCCACTTT. This encodes CASSLQGNSPLHF. The chain employs TRBV19 and TRBJ1-6; D is perhaps TRBD1 (6 bases). Looked up from germline, CDR1 is LNHDA and CDR2 is SQIVND (reference sequence). Trimming removed 5 bases from V and 7 bases from J, with 9 bases in between. There are 13 residues in the CDR3.

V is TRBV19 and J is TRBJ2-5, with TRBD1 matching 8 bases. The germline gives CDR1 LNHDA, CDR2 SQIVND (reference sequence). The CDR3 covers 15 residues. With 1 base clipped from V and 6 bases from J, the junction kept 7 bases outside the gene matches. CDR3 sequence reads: CASSIVTGESQTQYF. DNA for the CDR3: TGTGCCAGTAGTATAGTGACAGGGGAGTCCCAGACCCAGTACTTC.

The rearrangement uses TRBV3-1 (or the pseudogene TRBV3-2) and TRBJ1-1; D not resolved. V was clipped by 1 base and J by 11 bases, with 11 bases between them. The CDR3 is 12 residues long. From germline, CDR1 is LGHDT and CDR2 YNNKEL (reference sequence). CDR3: CASSQGRQTAFF. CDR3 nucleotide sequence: TGTGCCAGCAGCCAAGGACGGCAGACGGCTTTCTTT.

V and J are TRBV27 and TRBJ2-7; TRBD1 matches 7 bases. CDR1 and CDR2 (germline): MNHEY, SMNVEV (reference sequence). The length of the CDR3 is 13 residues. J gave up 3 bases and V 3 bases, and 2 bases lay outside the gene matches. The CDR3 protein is CASSFSGGYEQYF. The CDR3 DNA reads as TGTGCCAGCAGTTTCTCAGGGGGCTACGAGCAGTACTTC.

The CDR3 nucleotides are TGTGCCATCAGTCCGGGACAGTTAAATGAAAAACTGTTTTTT. Its protein product is CAISPGQLNEKLFF. The J gene is TRBJ1-4, the V gene TRBV10-3, with 7 nucleotides matching TRBD1. The CDR3 is made up of 14 amino acids. In germline, CDR1 is ENHRY, CDR2 SYGVKD. The junction had 5 bases not matched to a gene; V was cut back by 5 bases and J by 5 bases.

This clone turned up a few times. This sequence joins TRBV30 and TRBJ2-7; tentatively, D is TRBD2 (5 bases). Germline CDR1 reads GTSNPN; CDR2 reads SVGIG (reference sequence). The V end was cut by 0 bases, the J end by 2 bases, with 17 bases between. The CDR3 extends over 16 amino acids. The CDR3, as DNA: TGTGCCTGGAGTGTATCCGGGCGGGTGGCAACCTACGAGCAGTACTTC. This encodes CAWSVSGRVATYEQYF.

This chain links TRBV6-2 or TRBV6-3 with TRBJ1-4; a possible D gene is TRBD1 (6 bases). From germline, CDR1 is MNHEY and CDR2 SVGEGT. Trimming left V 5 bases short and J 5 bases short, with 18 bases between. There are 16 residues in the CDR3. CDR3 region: CASSIPDGQTNEKLFF. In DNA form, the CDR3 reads TGTGCCAGCAGTATTCCCGATGGACAGACCAATGAAAAACTGTTTTTT.

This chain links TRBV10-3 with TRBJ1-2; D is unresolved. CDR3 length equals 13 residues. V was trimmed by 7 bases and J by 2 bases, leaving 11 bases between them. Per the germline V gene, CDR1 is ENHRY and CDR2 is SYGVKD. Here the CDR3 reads CAITLDPNYGYTF. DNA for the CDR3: TGTGCCATCACCTTAGACCCGAACTATGGCTACACCTTC.

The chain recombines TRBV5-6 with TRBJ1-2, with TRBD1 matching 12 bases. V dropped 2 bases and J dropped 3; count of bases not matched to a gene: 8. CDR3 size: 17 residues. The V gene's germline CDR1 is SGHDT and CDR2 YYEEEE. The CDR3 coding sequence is TGTGCCAGCAGCTTCGGGACAGGGGGCGAATCGTACTATGGCTACACCTTC. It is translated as CASSFGTGGESYYGYTF.

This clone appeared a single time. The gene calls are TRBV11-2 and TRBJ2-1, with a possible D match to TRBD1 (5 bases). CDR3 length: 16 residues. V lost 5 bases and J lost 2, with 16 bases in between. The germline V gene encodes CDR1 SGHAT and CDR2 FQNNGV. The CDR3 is CASSQSRVKTYNEQFF. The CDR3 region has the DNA TGTGCCAGCAGCCAGTCCAGGGTCAAGACCTACAATGAGCAGTTCTTC.

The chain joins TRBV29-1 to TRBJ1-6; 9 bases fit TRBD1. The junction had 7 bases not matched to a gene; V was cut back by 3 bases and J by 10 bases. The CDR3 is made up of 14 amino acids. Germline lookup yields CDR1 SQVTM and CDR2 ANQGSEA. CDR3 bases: TGCAGCGTTGATAGGACAGGGGTGAGGTCACCCCTCCACTTT. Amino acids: CSVDRTGVRSPLHF.

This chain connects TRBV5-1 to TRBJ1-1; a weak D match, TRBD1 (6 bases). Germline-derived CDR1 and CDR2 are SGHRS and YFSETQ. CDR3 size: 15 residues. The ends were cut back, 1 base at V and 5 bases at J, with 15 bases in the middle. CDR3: CASSLSQQGGTEAFF. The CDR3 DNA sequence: TGCGCCAGCAGCTTGAGTCAACAGGGAGGTACTGAAGCTTTCTTT.

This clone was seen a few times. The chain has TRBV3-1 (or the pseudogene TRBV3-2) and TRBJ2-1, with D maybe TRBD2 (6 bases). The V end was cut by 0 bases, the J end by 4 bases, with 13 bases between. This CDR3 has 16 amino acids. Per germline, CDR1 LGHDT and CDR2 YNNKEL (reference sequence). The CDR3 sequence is CASSQERWGDYNEQFF. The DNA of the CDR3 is TGTGCCAGCAGCCAAGAAAGGTGGGGGGATTACAATGAGCAGTTCTTC.

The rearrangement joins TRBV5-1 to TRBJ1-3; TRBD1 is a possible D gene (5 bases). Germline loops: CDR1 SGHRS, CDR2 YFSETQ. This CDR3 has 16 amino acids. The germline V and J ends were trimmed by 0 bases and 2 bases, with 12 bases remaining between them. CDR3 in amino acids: CASSLDLGGTGNTIYF. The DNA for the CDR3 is TGCGCCAGCAGCTTGGACCTCGGGGGTACTGGAAACACCATATATTTT.

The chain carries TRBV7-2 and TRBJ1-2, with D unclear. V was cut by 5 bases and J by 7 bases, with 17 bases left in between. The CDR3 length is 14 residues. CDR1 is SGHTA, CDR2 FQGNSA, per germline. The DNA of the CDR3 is TGTGCCAGCAGCCTCACCCCCTCGGGGTTTGGCTACACCTTC. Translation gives CASSLTPSGFGYTF. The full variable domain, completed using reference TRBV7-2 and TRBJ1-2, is GAGVSQSPSNKVTEKGKDVELRCDPISGHTALYWYRQSLGQGLEFLIYFQGNSAPDKSGLPSDRFSAERTGGSVSTLTIQRTQQEDSAVYLCASSLTPSGFGYTFGSGTRLTVV.

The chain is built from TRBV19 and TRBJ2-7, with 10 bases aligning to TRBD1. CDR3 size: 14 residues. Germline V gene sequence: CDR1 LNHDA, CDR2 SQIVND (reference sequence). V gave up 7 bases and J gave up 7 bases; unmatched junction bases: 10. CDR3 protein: CASTGDRGSGEQYF. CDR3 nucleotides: TGTGCCAGTACGGGGGACAGGGGATCGGGGGAGCAGTACTTC.

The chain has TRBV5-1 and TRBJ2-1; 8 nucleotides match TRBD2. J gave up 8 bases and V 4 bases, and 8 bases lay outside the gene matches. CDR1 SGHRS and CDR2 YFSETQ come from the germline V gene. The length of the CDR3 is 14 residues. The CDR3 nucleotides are TGCGCCAGCAGCCTTGGACTAGCTGTCCATGAGCAGTTCTTC. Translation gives CASSLGLAVHEQFF.

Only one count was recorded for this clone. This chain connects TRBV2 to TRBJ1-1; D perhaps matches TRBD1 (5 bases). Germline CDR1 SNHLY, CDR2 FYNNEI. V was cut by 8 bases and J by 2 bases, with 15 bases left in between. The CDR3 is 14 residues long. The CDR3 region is CASWGSGGNTEAFF. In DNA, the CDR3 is TGTGCCAGCTGGGGGTCTGGGGGAAACACTGAAGCTTTCTTT.

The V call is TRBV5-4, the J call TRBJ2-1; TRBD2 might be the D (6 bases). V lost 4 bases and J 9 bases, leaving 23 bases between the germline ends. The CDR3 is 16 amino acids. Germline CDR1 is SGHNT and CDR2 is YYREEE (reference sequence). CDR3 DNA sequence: TGTGCCAGCAGCCCGATACGGGGGACGACAGCGGGTGAGCAGTTCTTC. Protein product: CASSPIRGTTAGEQFF.

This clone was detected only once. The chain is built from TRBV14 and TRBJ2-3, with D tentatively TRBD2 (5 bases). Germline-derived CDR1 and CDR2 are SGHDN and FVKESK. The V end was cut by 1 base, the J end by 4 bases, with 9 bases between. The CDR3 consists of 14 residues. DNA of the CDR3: TGTGCCAGCAGCCAAGGAGGGCACCCAGATACGCAGTATTTT. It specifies CASSQGGHPDTQYF.

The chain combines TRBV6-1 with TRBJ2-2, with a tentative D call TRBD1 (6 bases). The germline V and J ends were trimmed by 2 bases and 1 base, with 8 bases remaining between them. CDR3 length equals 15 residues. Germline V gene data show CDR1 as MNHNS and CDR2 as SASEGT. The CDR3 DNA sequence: TGTGCCAGCAGTGAATCAGGGGTGAACACCGGGGAGCTGTTTTTT. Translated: CASSESGVNTGELFF.

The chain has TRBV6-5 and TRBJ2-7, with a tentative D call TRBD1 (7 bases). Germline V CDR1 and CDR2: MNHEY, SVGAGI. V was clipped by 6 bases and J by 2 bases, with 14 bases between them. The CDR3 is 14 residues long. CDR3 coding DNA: TGTGCCAGCAGCTGGGAGGACAGGACCTACGAGCAGTACTTC. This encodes CASSWEDRTYEQYF.

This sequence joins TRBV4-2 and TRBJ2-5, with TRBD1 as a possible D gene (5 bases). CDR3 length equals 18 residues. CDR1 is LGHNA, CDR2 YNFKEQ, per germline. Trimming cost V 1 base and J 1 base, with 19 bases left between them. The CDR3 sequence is CASSQGGRISQIQETQYF. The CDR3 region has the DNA TGTGCCAGCAGCCAAGGGGGCAGAATATCCCAAATCCAAGAGACCCAGTACTTC.